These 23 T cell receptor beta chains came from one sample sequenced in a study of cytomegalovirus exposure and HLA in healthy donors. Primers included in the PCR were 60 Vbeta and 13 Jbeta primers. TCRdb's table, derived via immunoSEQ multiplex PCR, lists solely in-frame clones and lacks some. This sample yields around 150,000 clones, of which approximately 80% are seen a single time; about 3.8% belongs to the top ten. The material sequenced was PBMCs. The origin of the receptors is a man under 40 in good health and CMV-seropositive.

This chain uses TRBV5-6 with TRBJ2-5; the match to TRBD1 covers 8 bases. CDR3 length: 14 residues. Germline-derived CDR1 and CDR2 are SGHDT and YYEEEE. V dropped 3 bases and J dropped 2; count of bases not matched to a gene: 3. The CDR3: CASSSRDRQETQYF. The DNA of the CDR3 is TGTGCCAGCAGCTCCCGGGACAGGCAAGAGACCCAGTACTTC.

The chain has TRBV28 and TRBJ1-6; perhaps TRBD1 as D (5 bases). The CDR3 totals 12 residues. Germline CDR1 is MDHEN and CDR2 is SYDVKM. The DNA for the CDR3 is TGTGCAATCCTGGGGGGTAATTCACCCCTCCACTTT. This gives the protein CAILGGNSPLHF.

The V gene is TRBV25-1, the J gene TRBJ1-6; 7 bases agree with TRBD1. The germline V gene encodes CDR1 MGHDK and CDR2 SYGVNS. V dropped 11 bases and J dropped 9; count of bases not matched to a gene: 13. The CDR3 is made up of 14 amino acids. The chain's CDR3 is CAANGRDSSSPLHF. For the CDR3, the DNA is TGTGCCGCAAACGGACGGGACAGTTCTTCACCCCTCCACTTT.

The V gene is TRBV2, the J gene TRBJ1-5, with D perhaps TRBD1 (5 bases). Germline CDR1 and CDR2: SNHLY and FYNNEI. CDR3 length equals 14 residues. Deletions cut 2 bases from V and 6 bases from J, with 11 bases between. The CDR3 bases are TGTGCCAGCAGTGAACAGGGTGGGGTTCAGCCCCAGCATTTT. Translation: CASSEQGGVQPQHF.

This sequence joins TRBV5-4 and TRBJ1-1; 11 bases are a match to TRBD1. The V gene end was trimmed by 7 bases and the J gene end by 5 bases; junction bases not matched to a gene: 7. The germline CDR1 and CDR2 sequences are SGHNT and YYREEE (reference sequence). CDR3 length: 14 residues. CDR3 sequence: CASSPRDRGTEAFF. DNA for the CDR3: TGTGCCAGCTCCCCCCGGGACAGGGGGACTGAAGCTTTCTTT.

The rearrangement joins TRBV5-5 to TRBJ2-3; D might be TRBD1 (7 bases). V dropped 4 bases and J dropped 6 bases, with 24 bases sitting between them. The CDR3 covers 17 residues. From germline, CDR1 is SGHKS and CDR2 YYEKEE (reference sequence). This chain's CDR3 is CASSPLPGEVRGDTQYF. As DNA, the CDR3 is TGTGCCAGCAGCCCCCTTCCGGGGGAAGTCAGGGGGGATACGCAGTATTTT. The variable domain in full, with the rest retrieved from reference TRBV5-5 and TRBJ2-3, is DAGVTQSPTHLIKTRGQQVTLRCSPISGHKSVSWYQQVLGQGPQFIFQYYEKEERGRGNFPDRFSARQFPNYSSELNVNALLLGDSALYLCASSPLPGEVRGDTQYFGPGTRLTVL.

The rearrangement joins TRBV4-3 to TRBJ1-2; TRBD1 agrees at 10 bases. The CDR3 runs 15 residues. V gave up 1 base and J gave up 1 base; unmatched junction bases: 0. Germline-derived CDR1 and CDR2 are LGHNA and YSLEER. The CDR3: CASSQGTGGNYGYTF. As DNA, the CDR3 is TGCGCCAGCAGCCAAGGGACAGGGGGTAACTATGGCTACACCTTC.

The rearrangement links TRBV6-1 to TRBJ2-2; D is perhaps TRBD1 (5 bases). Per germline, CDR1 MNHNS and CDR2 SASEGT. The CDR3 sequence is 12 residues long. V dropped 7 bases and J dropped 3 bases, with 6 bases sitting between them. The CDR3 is CASKQDTGELFF. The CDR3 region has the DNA TGTGCCAGCAAACAGGACACCGGGGAGCTGTTTTTT.

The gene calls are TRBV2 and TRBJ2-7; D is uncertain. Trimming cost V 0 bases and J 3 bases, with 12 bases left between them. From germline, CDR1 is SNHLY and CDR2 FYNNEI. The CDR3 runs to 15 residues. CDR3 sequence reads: CASSEARTPYYEQYF. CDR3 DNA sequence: TGTGCCAGCAGTGAAGCGCGAACTCCATACTACGAGCAGTACTTC.

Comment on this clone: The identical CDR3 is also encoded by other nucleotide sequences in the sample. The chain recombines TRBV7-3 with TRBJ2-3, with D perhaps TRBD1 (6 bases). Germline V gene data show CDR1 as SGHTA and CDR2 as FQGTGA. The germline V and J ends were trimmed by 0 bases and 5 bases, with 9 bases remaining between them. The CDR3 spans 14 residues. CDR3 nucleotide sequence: TGTGCCAGCAGCTTAACAGGCAGGGGAGATACGCAGTATTTT. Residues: CASSLTGRGDTQYF. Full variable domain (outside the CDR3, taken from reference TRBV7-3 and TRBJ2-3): GAGVSQTPSNKVTEKGKYVELRCDPISGHTALYWYRQSLGQGPEFLIYFQGTGAADDSGLPNDRFFAVRPEGSVSTLKIQRTERGDSAVYLCASSLTGRGDTQYFGPGTRLTVL.

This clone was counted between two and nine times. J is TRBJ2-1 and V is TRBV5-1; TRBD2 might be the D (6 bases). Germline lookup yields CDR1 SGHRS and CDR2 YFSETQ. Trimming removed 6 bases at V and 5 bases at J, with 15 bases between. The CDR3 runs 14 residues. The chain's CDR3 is CASTPGESHNEQFF. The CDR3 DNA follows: TGCGCCAGCACCCCGGGGGAGTCGCACAATGAGCAGTTCTTC.

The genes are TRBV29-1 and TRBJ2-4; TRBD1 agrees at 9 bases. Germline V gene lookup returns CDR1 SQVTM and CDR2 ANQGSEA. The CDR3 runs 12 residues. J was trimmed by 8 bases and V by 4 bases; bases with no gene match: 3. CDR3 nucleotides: TGCAGCGTTGGGGACAGGGTTGACATTCAGTACTTC. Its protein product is CSVGDRVDIQYF.

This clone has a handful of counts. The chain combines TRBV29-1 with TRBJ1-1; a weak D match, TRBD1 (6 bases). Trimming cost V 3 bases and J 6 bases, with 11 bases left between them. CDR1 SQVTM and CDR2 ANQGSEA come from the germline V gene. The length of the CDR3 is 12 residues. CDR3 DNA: TGCAGCGTTGACCCAGGGGCGGCTGAAGCTTTCTTT. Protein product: CSVDPGAAEAFF.

CDR3 DNA sequence: TGTGCCAGTAGTATTCCCTTCGAGGAGGGAACCGGGGAGCTGTTTTTT. It encodes CASSIPFEEGTGELFF. The chain uses TRBV19 and TRBJ2-2, with TRBD2 as a possible D gene (6 bases). V was trimmed by 3 bases and J by 5 bases, leaving 16 bases between them. This CDR3 spans 16 amino acids. CDR1 is LNHDA, CDR2 SQIVND, per germline (reference sequence).

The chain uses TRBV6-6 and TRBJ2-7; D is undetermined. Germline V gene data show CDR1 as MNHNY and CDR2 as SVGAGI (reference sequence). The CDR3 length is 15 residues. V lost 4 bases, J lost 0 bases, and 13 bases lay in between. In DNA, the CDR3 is TGTGCCAGCAGTTTTCCACTCGCGTCCTCCTACGAGCAGTACTTC. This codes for CASSFPLASSYEQYF.

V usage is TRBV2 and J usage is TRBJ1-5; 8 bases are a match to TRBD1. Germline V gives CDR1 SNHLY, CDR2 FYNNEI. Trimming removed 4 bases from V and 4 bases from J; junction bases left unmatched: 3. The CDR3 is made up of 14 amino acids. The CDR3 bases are TGTGCCAGCAGTGCTCAGGGGGCAAATCAGCCCCAGCATTTT. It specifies CASSAQGANQPQHF.

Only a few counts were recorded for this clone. In nucleotides, the CDR3 is TGTGCCAGCAGGCAGGCCCCGGGGGCTAATGAAAAACTGTTTTTT. It translates to CASRQAPGANEKLFF. The chain joins TRBV27 to TRBJ1-4, with a tentative D call TRBD1 (5 bases). The germline V gene encodes CDR1 MNHEY and CDR2 SMNVEV (reference sequence). The CDR3 has 15 residues. V was cut by 6 bases and J by 3 bases, with 14 bases left in between.

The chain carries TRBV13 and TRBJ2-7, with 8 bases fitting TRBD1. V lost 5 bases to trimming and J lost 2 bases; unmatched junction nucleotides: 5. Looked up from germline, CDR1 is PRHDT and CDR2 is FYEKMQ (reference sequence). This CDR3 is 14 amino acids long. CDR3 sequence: CASSRGTGTYEQYF. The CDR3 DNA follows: TGTGCCAGCAGCAGGGGGACAGGAACCTACGAGCAGTACTTC.

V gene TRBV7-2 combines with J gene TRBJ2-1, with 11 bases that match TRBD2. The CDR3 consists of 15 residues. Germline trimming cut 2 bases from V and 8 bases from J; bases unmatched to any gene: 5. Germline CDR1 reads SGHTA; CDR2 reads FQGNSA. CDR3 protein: CASSLLAGGTHEQFF. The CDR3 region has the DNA TGTGCCAGCAGCTTACTAGCGGGGGGTACACATGAGCAGTTCTTC.

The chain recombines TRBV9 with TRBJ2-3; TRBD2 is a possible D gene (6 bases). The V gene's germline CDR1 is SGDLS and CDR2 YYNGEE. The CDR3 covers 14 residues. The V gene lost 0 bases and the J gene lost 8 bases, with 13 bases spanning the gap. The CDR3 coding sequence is TGTGCCAGCAGCGTAGATGGCAGGGACTCTACGCAGTATTTT. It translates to CASSVDGRDSTQYF.

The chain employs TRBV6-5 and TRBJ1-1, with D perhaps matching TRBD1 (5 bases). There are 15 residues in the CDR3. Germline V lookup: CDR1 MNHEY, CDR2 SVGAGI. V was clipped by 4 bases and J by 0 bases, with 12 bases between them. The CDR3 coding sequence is TGTGCCAGCAGTTCGGAAGGGGTTATGAACACTGAAGCTTTCTTT. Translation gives CASSSEGVMNTEAFF.

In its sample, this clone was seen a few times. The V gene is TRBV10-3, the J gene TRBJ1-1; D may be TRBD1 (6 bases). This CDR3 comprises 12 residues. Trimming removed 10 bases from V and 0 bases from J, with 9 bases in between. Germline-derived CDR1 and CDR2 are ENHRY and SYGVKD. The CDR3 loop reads CATGQMNTEAFF. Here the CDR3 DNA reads TGTGCCACCGGACAGATGAACACTGAAGCTTTCTTT.

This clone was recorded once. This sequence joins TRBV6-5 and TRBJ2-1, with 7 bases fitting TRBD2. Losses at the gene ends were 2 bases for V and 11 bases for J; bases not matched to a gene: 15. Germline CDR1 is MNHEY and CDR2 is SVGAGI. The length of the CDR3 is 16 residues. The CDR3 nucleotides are TGTGCCAGCAGTTACGTTTCAGGACTAGAAGAAAGGAAGCAGTTCTTC. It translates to CASSYVSGLEERKQFF.